This T cell receptor beta chain comes out of a study of blood T cells in healthy people across ages. This clonotype turned up a few times. V was pared by 8 bases and J by 3 bases, with 14 bases between. This CDR3 comprises 12 residues. CDR1 is SQVTM and CDR2 is ANQGSEA in the germline V gene. Donor samples were obtained from healthy Caucasian individuals from Russia, aged about 6 to 90. For the second PCR, which ran for about 6 to 12 cycles, a sample-barcoded 5' primer and a J-beta primer mix were used. With 12 random nucleotides, a template-switch adaptor tagged each individual cDNA molecule. CDR3-containing paired-end reads numbering at least 2.5 million came from each sample. TCRdb independently ran MiXCR on the 5' RACE reads; one entry per CDR3 protein. The table lists 650,000 to 700,000 distinct CDR3 sequences, about 51% of them singletons, with about 14% in the top ten.

The chain employs TRBV29-1 and TRBJ2-7; possible D gene TRBD1, 6 bases. The TCR originated in an elderly woman in good health. Sequencing was carried out using blood. In DNA, the CDR3 is TGCAGCTTCGCACAGGGCGGCTACGAGCAGTACTTC. It specifies CSFAQGGYEQYF.